The rows below give T cell receptor beta chains drawn from one sample of a study of blood T cell repertoires in COVID-19. TCRdb's table, derived via immunoSEQ multiplex PCR, lists solely in-frame clones and lacks some. In the table there are 200,000 to 250,000 clones, 65% to 85% of which are singletons. The sample was PBMCs or T cells enriched from blood (not recorded which). Source of these receptors: a woman in her sixties or seventies who had recovered from COVID-19. Each CDR3 is given with its conserved first and last residue. The order of the fields is clone size, J gene, V gene, D gene, CDR3 DNA, CDR3 protein. D genes are given only for firm matches. Not every row has a clone size; where given, it reads once, few, many or a size class.

NA | TRBJ2-7 | TRBV11-2 | NA | TGTGCCAGCAGGTCGTGGGGCGCTTCCTACGAGCAGTACTTC | CASRSWGASYEQYF
NA | TRBJ2-1 | TRBV11-3 | NA | TGTGCCAGCAGCTCTCGGAGGGATAGTCGCAATGAGCAGTTCTTC | CASSSRRDSRNEQFF
once | TRBJ1-3 | TRBV6-6 | NA | TGTGCCAGCAGGGAAACGGGACTGACCGGAAACACCATATATTTT | CASRETGLTGNTIYF
NA | TRBJ1-1 | TRBV12-3/TRBV12-4 | NA | TGTGCCAGCAGGTCAGACAGGACAGCTGAAGCTTTCTTT | CASRSDRTAEAFF
NA | TRBJ2-7 | TRBV6-6 | TRBD1 | TGTGCCAGCAGTTATCTGAGGGGGCGCGAATTGTACGAGCAGTACTTC | CASSYLRGRELYEQYF
NA | TRBJ2-7 | TRBV7-2 | TRBD2 | TGTGCCAGCAGCGGTATTGCAGCGGGAGGACTATTCTCCTACGAGCAGTACTTC | CASSGIAAGGLFSYEQYF
NA | TRBJ2-7 | TRBV5-1 | TRBD1 | TGCGCCAGCAGTTTTGCTGGGACAGGAGGAAACGAGCAGTACTTC | CASSFAGTGGNEQYF
NA | TRBJ1-1 | TRBV29-1 | NA | TGCAGCGTTGAAGATCGGAGCCGGAGCTCCGAAGCTTTCTTT | CSVEDRSRSSEAFF
NA | TRBJ2-1 | TRBV5-1 | TRBD2 | TGCGCCAGCAGCTTAGGACTAGAGGGAGAGCAGTTCTTC | CASSLGLEGEQFF
NA | TRBJ1-6 | TRBV5-6 | NA | TGTGCCAGCAGCTTGGTCCAGGGCTACTCCTATAATTCACCCCTCCACTTT | CASSLVQGYSYNSPLHF
few | TRBJ2-7 | TRBV7-9 | TRBD1 | TGTGCCAGCAGCCTTCCGGGACAGGGTACTAACCACGAGCAGTACTTC | CASSLPGQGTNHEQYF
NA | TRBJ1-1 | TRBV10-2 | NA | TGCGCCAGCAGTGATCCCACAGGCGCCCTAATGATGACCACTGAAGCTTTCTTT | CASSDPTGALMMTTEAFF
once | TRBJ2-1 | TRBV24-1 | TRBD2 | TGTGCCACCAGTGGGAGCGGGGCTGGGGCTTCTAATGAGCAGTTCTTC | CATSGSGAGASNEQFF
NA | TRBJ2-3 | TRBV5-5 | TRBD2 | TGTGCCAGCGGGAGCGGGGGCCCCACAGATACGCAGTATTTT | CASGSGGPTDTQYF
NA | TRBJ2-1 | TRBV6-1 | TRBD2 | TGTGCCAGCAGTGAACGGGGACTAGCGGGAGATGAGCAGTTCTTC | CASSERGLAGDEQFF
NA | TRBJ2-1 | TRBV2 | TRBD2 | TGTGCCAGCAGTCTGCTAGCGGCCGACTACAATGAGCAGTTCTTC | CASSLLAADYNEQFF
NA | TRBJ1-2 | TRBV7-9 | NA | TGTGCCAGCAGCCCACAGGCCTTTTATGGCTACACCTTC | CASSPQAFYGYTF
NA | TRBJ1-2 | TRBV2 | NA | TGTGCCAGCAGTTCACAGAGGGATTCGTCGGACTACACCTTC | CASSSQRDSSDYTF
NA | TRBJ2-3 | TRBV25-1 | TRBD1 | TGTGCCAGCAGTTGGACAGGGGGGACAGATACGCAGTATTTT | CASSWTGGTDTQYF
NA | TRBJ1-1 | TRBV5-1 | NA | TGCGCCAGCAGCTTGGACATGAACACTGAAGCTTTCTTT | CASSLDMNTEAFF
NA | TRBJ1-5 | TRBV3-1/TRBV3-2 | TRBD1 | TGTGCCAGCAGCCACCCGCAGGGGGCGGGGGGGAACAATCAGCCCCAGCATTTT | CASSHPQGAGGNNQPQHF
NA | TRBJ1-4 | TRBV5-5 | TRBD1 | TGTGCCAGCAGCCTGACAGGGTGGGGTGAAAAACTGTTTTTT | CASSLTGWGEKLFF
NA | TRBJ2-7 | TRBV5-1 | TRBD1 | TGCGCCAGCAGCGGAGGGACAGGGGACTGGGAGCAGTACTTC | CASSGGTGDWEQYF